Here is one T cell receptor (beta chain) with its context. The sample comes from a study of tumor-infiltrating lymphocytes in primary liver carcinoma. Whole-study context: Donors had hepatocellular carcinoma or combined HCC and intrahepatic cholangiocarcinoma.

With a constant-region primer, TCR beta cDNA was made from roughly 500 ng of total RNA. Amplification in three nested multiplex PCR rounds with slightly modified ARM-PCR gave rise to TCR beta libraries. Use of TRBV1-TRBV30 forward primers with a C-beta reverse primer characterized the first two PCR rounds, which lasted roughly 11 cycles each. MiXCR, run by TCRdb on the multiplex PCR reads, gives a single entry per CDR3 protein. The table records 150,000 to 200,000 distinct CDR3 sequences, about 60% of them present only once. This CDR3 spans 12 amino acids. V gave up 6 bases and J gave up 7 bases, with 12 bases separating them. Germline DNA was also extracted, while the blood RNA originated from unsorted whole blood.

The rearrangement uses TRBV12-3 or TRBV12-4 and TRBJ1-2; no clear D gene. This receptor was identified in a middle-aged man with primary liver carcinoma and hepatitis B virus infection. Sequencing was done on a sample of peripheral blood. CDR3 residues: CASSLGSVGYTF. The CDR3 region has the DNA TGTGCCAGCAGCCTGGGGAGTGTTGGCTACACCTTC.